A selection of T cell receptor beta chains follows, all from one sample in a study of radiotherapy plus CTLA-4 blockade in lung cancer. Assay: immunoSEQ multiplex PCR; the TCRdb copy retains only in-frame clones and omits some. The data contain 50,000 to 75,000 clones, roughly 77% of them singletons. The specimen was peripheral blood, collected from a patient treated with radiotherapy plus ipilimumab. Source of these receptors: a human donor with non-small cell lung cancer who had a complete response to radiotherapy plus ipilimumab. Both conserved end residues are part of each CDR3. The D gene is left open where the match is weak. Size is stated for part of the rows, as once, few or many counts, or as a class when the clone is expanded.

v_call	clone_size	j_call	d_call	cdr3_nt	cdr3_aa
TRBV19	-	TRBJ2-3	-	TGTGCCAGTTCTTTGGGGACCACAGATACGCAGTATTTT	CASSLGTTDTQYF
TRBV2	-	TRBJ2-5	-	TGTGCCAGCAGTGGGACAGCTTACCAAGAGACCCAGTACTTC	CASSGTAYQETQYF
TRBV5-1	-	TRBJ2-5	TRBD2	TGCGCCAGCAGCCCCTCCGGACTAGCGGGGCGGGAGACCCAGTACTTC	CASSPSGLAGRETQYF
TRBV7-2	-	TRBJ2-4	TRBD1	TGTGCCAGCTCTGGGACAGGGGCAAGCATTCAGTACTTC	CASSGTGASIQYF
TRBV7-9	few	TRBJ1-2	TRBD1	TGTGCCAGCAGCGCCCGGGACAGAACTTATGGCTACACCTTC	CASSARDRTYGYTF
TRBV5-1	-	TRBJ1-4	-	TGCGCCAGCAGCTGGACCGCCGAGGGTGCAACTAATGAAAAACTGTTTTTT	CASSWTAEGATNEKLFF
TRBV7-9	-	TRBJ2-3	TRBD1	TGTGCCAGCAGCTTAGTGGGACAGGGAACAGATACGCAGTATTTT	CASSLVGQGTDTQYF
TRBV7-9	-	TRBJ1-1	TRBD1	TGTGCCAGCAGCTCCGGTACAGGGGTTGGTGAAGCTTTCTTT	CASSSGTGVGEAFF
TRBV28	few	TRBJ1-1	-	TGTGCCAGCAGTCCGGAACAGGTTAGGAACACTGAAGCTTTCTTT	CASSPEQVRNTEAFF
TRBV9	-	TRBJ2-1	-	TGTGCCAGCAGCGTATTCCCAAGCTCCTACAATGAGCAGTTCTTC	CASSVFPSSYNEQFF
TRBV23-1	-	TRBJ1-1	-	TGCGCCAGCAGTCAGTCGGGACGGAATGTTGAAGCTTTCTTT	CASSQSGRNVEAFF
TRBV5-1	-	TRBJ2-3	TRBD2	TGCGCCAGCAAACTAGCGGGGAGCACAGATACGCAGTATTTT	CASKLAGSTDTQYF
TRBV9	-	TRBJ1-1	-	TGTGCCAGCAGCGTAGGGAGGGGGAACACTGAAGCTTTCTTT	CASSVGRGNTEAFF
TRBV29-1	-	TRBJ2-3	TRBD2	TGCAGCGTTGGCGGGACTAGCGGGAGGTCTAGCACAGATACGCAGTATTTT	CSVGGTSGRSSTDTQYF
TRBV2	-	TRBJ1-1	TRBD1	TGTGCCAGCAGTGAAGCGAGAGACAGGGGCGCTGAAGCTTTCTTT	CASSEARDRGAEAFF
TRBV18	few	TRBJ2-7	-	TGTGCCAGCTCACCACCCGTGAGGGGCGCAAAGCAGTACTTC	CASSPPVRGAKQYF
TRBV30	-	TRBJ1-1	TRBD1	TGTGCCTGGAAAGAAGGGACAGGAGCTGGGAACACTGAAGCTTTCTTT	CAWKEGTGAGNTEAFF
TRBV6-5	-	TRBJ2-1	TRBD2	TGTGCCAGCAGTTACGGTAGCGGGGCCTACAATGAGCAGTTCTTC	CASSYGSGAYNEQFF
TRBV19	few	TRBJ1-3	-	TGTGCCAGTAGCCTGGGGAGTGTCGCTGGAAACACCATATATTTT	CASSLGSVAGNTIYF
TRBV4-3	-	TRBJ2-5	-	TGCGCCAGCAGCCAAGAAGCTACTGGACGCCGGGAGACCCAGTACTTC	CASSQEATGRRETQYF
TRBV15	-	TRBJ2-1	TRBD2	TGTGCCACCAGCAGAGATCCCCTAGCGGGTCTCTCCTACAATGAGCAGTTCTTC	CATSRDPLAGLSYNEQFF
TRBV7-2	once	TRBJ1-2	-	TGTGCCAGCAGCTTAGCGGATAACAGGGTGTATGGCTACACCTTC	CASSLADNRVYGYTF
TRBV5-6	-	TRBJ2-7	-	TGTGCCAGTCGAGCGGGCTATTCCTCCTACGAGCAGTACTTC	CASRAGYSSYEQYF
TRBV7-9	few	TRBJ1-1	-	TGTGCCAGCAGCTTATGGGAAGAGGGGAACACTGAAGCTTTCTTT	CASSLWEEGNTEAFF